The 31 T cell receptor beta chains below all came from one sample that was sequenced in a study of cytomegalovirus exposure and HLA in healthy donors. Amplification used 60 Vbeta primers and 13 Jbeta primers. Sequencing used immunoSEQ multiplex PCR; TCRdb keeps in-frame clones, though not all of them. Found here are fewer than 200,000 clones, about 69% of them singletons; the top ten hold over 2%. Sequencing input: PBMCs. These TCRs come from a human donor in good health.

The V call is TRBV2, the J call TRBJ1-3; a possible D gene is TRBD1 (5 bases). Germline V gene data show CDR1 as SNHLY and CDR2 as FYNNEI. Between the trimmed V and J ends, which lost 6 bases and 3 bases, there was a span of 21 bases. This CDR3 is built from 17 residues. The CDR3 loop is CASRAQAGYLFGNTIYF. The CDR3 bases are TGTGCCAGCAGGGCACAGGCAGGTTACCTCTTTGGAAACACCATATATTTT. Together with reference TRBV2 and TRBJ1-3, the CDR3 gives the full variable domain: EPEVTQTPSHQVTQMGQEVILRCVPISNHLYFYWYRQILGQKVEFLVSFYNNEISEKSEIFDDQFSVERPDGSNFTLKIRSTKLEDSAMYFCASRAQAGYLFGNTIYFGEGSWLTVV.

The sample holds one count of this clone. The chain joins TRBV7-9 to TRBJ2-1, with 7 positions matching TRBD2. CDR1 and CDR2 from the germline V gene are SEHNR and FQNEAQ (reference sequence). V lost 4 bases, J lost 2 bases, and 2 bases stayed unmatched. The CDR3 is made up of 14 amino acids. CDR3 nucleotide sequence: TGTGCCAGCAGCTCGGGGGGAACCTACAATGAGCAGTTCTTC. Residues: CASSSGGTYNEQFF. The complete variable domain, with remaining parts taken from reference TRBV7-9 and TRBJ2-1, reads DTGVSQNPRHKITKRGQNVTFRCDPISEHNRLYWYRQTLGQGPEFLTYFQNEAQLEKSRLLSDRFSAERPKGSFSTLEIQRTEQGDSAMYLCASSSGGTYNEQFFGPGTRLTVL.

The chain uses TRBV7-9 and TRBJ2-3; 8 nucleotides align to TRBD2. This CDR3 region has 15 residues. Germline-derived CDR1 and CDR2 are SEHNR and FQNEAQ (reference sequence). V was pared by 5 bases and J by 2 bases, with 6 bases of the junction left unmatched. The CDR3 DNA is TGTGCCAGCAGCCCTGGGACTAGTCACACAGATACGCAGTATTTT. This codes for CASSPGTSHTDTQYF.

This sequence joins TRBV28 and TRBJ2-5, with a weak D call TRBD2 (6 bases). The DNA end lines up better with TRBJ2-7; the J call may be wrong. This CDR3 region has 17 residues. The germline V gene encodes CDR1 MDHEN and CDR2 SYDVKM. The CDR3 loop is CASSPPSGGNPMGEQYF. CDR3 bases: TGTGCCAGCAGTCCCCCCTCAGGAGGGAACCCGATGGGCGAGCAGTACTTC.

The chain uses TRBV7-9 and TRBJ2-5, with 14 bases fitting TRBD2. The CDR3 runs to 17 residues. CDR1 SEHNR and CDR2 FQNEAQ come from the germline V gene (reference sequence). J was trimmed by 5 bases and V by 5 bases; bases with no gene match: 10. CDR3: CASSPRLAGGPYETQYF. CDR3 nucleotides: TGTGCCAGCAGCCCGCGACTAGCGGGGGGGCCATATGAGACCCAGTACTTC.

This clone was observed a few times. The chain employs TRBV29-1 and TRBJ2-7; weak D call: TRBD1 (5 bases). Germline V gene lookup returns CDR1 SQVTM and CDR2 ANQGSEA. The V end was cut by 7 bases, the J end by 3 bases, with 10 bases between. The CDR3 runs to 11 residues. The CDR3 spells CSARRGYEQYF. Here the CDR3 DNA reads TGCAGCGCCCGAAGGGGCTACGAGCAGTACTTC.

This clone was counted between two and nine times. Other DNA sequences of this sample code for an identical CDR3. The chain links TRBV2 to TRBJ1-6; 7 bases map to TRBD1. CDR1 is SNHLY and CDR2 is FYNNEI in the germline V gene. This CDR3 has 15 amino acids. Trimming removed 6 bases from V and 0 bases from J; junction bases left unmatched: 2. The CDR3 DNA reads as TGTGCCAGCAGCAGGGACAGCTCCTATAATTCACCCCTCCACTTT. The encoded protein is CASSRDSSYNSPLHF.

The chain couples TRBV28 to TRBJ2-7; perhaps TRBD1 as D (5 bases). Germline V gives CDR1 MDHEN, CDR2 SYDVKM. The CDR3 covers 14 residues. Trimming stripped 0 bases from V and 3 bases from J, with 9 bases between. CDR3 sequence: CASSLWDKNYEQYF. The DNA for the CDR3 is TGTGCCAGCAGTTTATGGGACAAGAACTACGAGCAGTACTTC.

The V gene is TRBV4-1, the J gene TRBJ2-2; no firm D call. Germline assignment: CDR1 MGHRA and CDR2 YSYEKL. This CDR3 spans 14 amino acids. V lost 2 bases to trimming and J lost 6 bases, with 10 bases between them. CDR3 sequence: CASSQPISPGELFF. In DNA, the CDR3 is TGCGCCAGCAGCCAACCTATTAGCCCCGGGGAGCTGTTTTTT.

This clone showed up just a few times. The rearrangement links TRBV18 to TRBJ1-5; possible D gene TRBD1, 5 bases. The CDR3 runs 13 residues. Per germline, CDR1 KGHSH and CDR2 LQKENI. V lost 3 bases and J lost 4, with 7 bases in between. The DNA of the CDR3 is TGTGCCAGCTCACCCACAGGAAATCAGCCCCAGCATTTT. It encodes CASSPTGNQPQHF.

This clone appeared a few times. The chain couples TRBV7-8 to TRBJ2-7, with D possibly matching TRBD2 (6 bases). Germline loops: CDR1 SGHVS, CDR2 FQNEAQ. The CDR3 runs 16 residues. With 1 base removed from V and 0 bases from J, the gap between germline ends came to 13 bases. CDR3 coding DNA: TGTGCCAGCAGCTTAGGTGCGGGACGGACCTCCTACGAGCAGTACTTC. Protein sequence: CASSLGAGRTSYEQYF. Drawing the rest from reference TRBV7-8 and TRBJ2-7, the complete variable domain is GAGVSQSPRYKVAKRGQDVALRCDPISGHVSLFWYQQALGQGPEFLTYFQNEAQLDKSGLPSDRFFAERPEGSVSTLKIQRTQQEDSAVYLCASSLGAGRTSYEQYFGPGTRLTVT.

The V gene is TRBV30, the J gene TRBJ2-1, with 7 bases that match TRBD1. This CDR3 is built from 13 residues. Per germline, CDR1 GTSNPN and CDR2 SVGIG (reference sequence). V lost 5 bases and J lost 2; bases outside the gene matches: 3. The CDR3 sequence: CAWSGQTYNEQFF. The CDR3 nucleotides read TGTGCCTGGTCGGGACAGACCTACAATGAGCAGTTCTTC.

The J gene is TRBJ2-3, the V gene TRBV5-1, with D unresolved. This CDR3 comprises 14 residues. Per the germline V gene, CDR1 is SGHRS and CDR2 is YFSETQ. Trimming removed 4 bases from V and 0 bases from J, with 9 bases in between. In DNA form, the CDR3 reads TGCGCCAGCAGCCCCTTGGAGAGCACAGATACGCAGTATTTT. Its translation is CASSPLESTDTQYF.

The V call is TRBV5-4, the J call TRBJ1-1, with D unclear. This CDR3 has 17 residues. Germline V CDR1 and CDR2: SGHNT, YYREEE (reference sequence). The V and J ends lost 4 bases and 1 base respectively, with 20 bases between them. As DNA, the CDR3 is TGTGCCAGCAGCCTGCCCTACGGACTCTTAGAGAACACTGAAGCTTTCTTT. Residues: CASSLPYGLLENTEAFF. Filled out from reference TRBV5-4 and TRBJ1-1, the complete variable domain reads ETGVTQSPTHLIKTRGQQVTLRCSSQSGHNTVSWYQQALGQGPQFIFQYYREEENGRGNFPPRFSGLQFPNYSSELNVNALELDDSALYLCASSLPYGLLENTEAFFGQGTRLTVV.

In DNA, the CDR3 is TGTGCCAGTAGTACGGGGGTTTTTGGGCAAGAGACCCAGTACTTC. Its protein product is CASSTGVFGQETQYF. The rearrangement links TRBV19 to TRBJ2-5, with a weak D call TRBD2 (6 bases). V was pared by 4 bases and J by 2 bases, with 14 bases between. Germline V gives CDR1 LNHDA, CDR2 SQIVND (reference sequence). The length of the CDR3 is 15 residues.

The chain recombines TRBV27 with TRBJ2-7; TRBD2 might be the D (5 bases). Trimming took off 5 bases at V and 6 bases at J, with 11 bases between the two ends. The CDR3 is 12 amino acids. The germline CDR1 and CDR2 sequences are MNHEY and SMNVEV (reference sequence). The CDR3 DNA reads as TGTGCCAGCAGTATCCAACGGGGCGAGCAGTACTTC. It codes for CASSIQRGEQYF.

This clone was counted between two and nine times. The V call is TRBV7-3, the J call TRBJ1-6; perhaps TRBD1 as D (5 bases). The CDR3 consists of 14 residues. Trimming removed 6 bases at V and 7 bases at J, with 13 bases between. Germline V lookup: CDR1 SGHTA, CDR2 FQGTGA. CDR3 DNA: TGTGCCAGCAGTGCAGGGCAGAGGAATTCACCCCTCCACTTT. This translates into CASSAGQRNSPLHF.

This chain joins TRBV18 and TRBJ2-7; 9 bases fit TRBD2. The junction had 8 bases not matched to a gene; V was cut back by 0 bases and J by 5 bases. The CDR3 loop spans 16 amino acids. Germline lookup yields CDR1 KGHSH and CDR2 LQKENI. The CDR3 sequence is CASSPPVGGGAHEQYF. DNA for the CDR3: TGTGCCAGCTCACCACCGGTTGGCGGGGGGGCCCACGAGCAGTACTTC.

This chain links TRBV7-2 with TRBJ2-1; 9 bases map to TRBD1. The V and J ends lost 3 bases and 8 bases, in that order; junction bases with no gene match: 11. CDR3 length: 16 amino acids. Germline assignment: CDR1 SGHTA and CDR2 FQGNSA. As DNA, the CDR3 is TGTGCCAGCAGCTTCACAGGGGGCTTTTGGACCCATGAGCAGTTCTTC. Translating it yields CASSFTGGFWTHEQFF.

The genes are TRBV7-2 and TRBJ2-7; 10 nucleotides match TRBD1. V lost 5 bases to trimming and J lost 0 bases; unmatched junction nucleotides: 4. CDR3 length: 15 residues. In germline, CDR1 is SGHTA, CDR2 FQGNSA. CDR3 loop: CASSLGQGSSYEQYF. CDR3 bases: TGTGCCAGCAGCCTGGGACAGGGGAGCTCCTACGAGCAGTACTTC.

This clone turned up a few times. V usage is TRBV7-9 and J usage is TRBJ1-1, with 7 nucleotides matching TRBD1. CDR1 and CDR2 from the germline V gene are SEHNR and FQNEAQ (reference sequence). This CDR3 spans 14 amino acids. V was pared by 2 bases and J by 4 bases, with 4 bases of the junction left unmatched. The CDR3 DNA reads TGTGCCAGCAGCTTATCCGCAGGGGGCACTGAAGCTTTCTTT. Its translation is CASSLSAGGTEAFF. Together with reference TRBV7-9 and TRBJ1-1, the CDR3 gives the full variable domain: DTGVSQNPRHKITKRGQNVTFRCDPISEHNRLYWYRQTLGQGPEFLTYFQNEAQLEKSRLLSDRFSAERPKGSFSTLEIQRTEQGDSAMYLCASSLSAGGTEAFFGQGTRLTVV.

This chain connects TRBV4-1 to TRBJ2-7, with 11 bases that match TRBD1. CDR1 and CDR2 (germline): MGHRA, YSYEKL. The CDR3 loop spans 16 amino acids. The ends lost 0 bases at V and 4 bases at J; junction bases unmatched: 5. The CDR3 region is CASSQDSGQGAYEQYF. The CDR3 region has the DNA TGCGCCAGCAGCCAAGATTCCGGACAGGGGGCATACGAGCAGTACTTC.

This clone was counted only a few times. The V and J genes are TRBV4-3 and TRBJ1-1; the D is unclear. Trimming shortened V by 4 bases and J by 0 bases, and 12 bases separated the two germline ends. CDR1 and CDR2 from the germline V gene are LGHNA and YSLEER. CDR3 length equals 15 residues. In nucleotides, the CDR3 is TGCGCCAGCAGCCTGGAGGCGACAATGAACACTGAAGCTTTCTTT. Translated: CASSLEATMNTEAFF.

Here the CDR3 DNA reads TGTGCCAGCAGCTTAATCAGGAGGACTGAAGCTTTCTTT. It specifies CASSLIRRTEAFF. The chain couples TRBV11-1 to TRBJ1-1; no clear D gene. The germline V gene has CDR1 SGHAT and CDR2 FQDESV (reference sequence). Trimming shortened V by 2 bases and J by 5 bases, and 9 bases separated the two germline ends. The CDR3 is 13 residues long.

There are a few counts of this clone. In DNA form, the CDR3 reads TGCAGCGCCGTAGGACAGGGCGGCTACACCTTC. Protein sequence: CSAVGQGGYTF. This chain joins TRBV29-1 and TRBJ1-2; 8 bases agree with TRBD1. The germline V gene has CDR1 SQVTM and CDR2 ANQGSEA. The CDR3 is 11 residues long. V lost 7 bases and J lost 8; bases outside the gene matches: 6.

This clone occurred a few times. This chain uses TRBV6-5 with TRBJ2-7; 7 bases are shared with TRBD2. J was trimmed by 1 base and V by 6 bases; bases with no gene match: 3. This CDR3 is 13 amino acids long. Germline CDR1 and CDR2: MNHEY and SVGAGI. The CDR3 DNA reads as TGTGCCAGCAGGACAGCGGGGTCCTACGAGCAGTACTTC. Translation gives CASRTAGSYEQYF.

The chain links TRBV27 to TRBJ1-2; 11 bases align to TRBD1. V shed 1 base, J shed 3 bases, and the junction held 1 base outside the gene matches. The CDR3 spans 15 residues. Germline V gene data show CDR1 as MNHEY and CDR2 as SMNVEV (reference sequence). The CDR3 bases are TGTGCCAGCAGTTTATTGGGACAGGGGGACTATGGCTACACCTTC. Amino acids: CASSLLGQGDYGYTF.

As DNA, the CDR3 is TGTGCCAGAAGCACCTCGGACAGGGCCTACGAGCAGTACTTC. Its translation is CARSTSDRAYEQYF. This sequence joins TRBV5-3 and TRBJ2-7; 8 bases are a match to TRBD1. TRBV5-3 is classed as an ORF, of uncertain function. With 4 bases clipped from V and 2 bases from J, the junction kept 5 bases outside the gene matches. The CDR3 is made up of 14 amino acids.

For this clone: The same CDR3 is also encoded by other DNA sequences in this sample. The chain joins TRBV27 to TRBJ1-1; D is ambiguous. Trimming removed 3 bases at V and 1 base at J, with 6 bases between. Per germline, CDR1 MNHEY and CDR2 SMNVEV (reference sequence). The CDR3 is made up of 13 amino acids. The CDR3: CASSFSGNTEAFF. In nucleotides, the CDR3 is TGTGCCAGCAGTTTCTCCGGGAACACTGAAGCTTTCTTT.

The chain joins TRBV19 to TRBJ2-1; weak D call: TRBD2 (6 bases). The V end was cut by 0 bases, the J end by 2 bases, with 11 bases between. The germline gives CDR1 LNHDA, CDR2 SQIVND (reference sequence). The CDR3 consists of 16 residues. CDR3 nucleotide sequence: TGTGCCAGTAGTATAGAAGGTAGCGGACCCTACAATGAGCAGTTCTTC. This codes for CASSIEGSGPYNEQFF.

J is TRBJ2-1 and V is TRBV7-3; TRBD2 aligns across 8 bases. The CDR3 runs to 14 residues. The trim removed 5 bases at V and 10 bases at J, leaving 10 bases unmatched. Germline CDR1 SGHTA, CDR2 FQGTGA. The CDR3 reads CASSPSGLAREQFF. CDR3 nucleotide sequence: TGTGCCAGCAGCCCCTCAGGACTAGCACGCGAGCAGTTCTTC.